This note documents a single T cell receptor (beta chain) sequence. The data stem from a study of blood T cell repertoires in COVID-19. In the study overall: Some COVID-19 samples were acute and others convalescent; all came from the United States, Italy and Spain. PBMCs, B-cell-depleted T cells, or T cells were the source of the cDNA or gDNA that made up the material.

The CDR3 runs to 15 residues. Germline V gene sequence: CDR1 SGHAT, CDR2 FQNNGV. Trimming cost V 5 bases and J 3 bases, with 13 bases left between them. Authors' data handling: The assay estimated nucleated cells by amplifying reference gene primers. Produced via immunoSEQ multiplex PCR; TCRdb's table is partial and in-frame only. That table is the source of V, J and clone size, and D and trimming were worked out from the DNA. The sample has 90,000 to 120,000 clones; approximately 85% are singletons. This sequence joins TRBV11-2 and TRBJ2-2, with D perhaps matching TRBD1 (7 bases). The TCR originated in a woman aged 55-70 years with acute or convalescent COVID-19. Sequencing input: peripheral blood. CDR3 in DNA: TGTGCCAGCAGCGGAGGGGGCTGGGACACCGGGGAGCTGTTTTTT. Residues: CASSGGGWDTGELFF. The whole variable domain, filled in from reference TRBV11-2 and TRBJ2-2, reads EAGVAQSPRYKIIEKRQSVAFWCNPISGHATLYWYQQILGQGPKLLIQFQNNGVVDDSQLPKDRFSAERLKGVDSTLKIQPAKLEDSAVYLCASSGGGWDTGELFFGEGSRLTVL.